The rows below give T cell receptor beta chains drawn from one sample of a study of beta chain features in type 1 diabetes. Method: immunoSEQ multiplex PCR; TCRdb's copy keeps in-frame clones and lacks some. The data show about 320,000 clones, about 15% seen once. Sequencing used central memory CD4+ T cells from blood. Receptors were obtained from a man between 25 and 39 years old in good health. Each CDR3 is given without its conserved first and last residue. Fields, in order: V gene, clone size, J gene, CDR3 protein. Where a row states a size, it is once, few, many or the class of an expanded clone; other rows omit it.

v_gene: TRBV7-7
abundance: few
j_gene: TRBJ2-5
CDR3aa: ASRRGNQETQY

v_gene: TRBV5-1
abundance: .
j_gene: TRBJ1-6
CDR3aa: ASSPRGTGNSPLH

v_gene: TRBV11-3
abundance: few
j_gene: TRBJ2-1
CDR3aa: ASTAGGKQF

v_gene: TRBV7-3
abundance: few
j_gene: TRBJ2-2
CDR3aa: ASSYGRDTGELF

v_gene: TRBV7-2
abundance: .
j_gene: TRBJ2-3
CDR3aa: ASSLEWAGGY

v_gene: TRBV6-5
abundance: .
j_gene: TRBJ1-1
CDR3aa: ASTKTGNTEAF

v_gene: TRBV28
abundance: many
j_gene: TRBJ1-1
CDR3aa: ASVTGALNTEAF

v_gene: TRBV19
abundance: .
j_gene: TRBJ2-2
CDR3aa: ASSIWASGRAGTGELF

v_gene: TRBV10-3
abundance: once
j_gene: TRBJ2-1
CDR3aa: AISEHGTSGAGEQF

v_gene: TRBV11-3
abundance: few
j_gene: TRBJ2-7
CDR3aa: ASSLMGQGAGEQY

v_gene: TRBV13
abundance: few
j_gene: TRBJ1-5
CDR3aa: ASRRTGASNQPQH

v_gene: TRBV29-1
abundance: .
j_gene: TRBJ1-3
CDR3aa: SVSKGTGAGNTIY

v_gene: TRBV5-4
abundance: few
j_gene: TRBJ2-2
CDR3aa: ASSLLRGANTGELF

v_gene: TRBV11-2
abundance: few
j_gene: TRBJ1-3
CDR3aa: ASSRRGYGSSGNTIY

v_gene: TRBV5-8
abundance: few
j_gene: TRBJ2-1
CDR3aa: ASRPSRQGSNEQF

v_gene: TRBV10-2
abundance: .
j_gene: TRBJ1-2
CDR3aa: ASRTGTLANYGYT

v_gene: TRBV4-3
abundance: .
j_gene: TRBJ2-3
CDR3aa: ASSQASGSLSSTDTQY